Sequencing of this TCR beta chain was carried out in a study of technical replicates of blood from several donors. Only one count was recorded for this clone. Generated by immunoSEQ multiplex PCR, the TCRdb table keeps only in-frame clones and is missing some. The data contain about 82,000 clones, 96% of them singletons. Sequencing input: T cells isolated from PBMCs. This clonotype was sampled from a human donor in good health.

For the CDR3, the DNA is TGTGCCAGTAGTCAACCTGCCCTGGGCTCAGAGACCCAGTACTTC. Residues: CASSQPALGSETQYF. V and J are TRBV19 and TRBJ2-5; D remains ambiguous. The CDR3 length is 15 residues. Germline loops: CDR1 LNHDA, CDR2 SQIVND (reference sequence). The V and J ends lost 5 bases and 4 bases respectively, with 17 bases between them.